Each of the 30 T cell receptor beta chains below was sequenced from the same sample in a study of blood T cell repertoires in COVID-19. Assay used: immunoSEQ multiplex PCR; TCRdb lists only in-frame clones, some missing. The sample has over 35,000 clones, approximately 83% seen once. What was sequenced was peripheral blood. Every receptor here comes from a woman aged 80 or older with COVID-19, enrolled during active disease.

The chain combines TRBV11-1 with TRBJ2-5, with 9 bases identical to TRBD2. V was pared by 5 bases and J by 0 bases, with 7 bases of the junction left unmatched. This CDR3 is built from 16 residues. CDR1 SGHAT and CDR2 FQDESV come from the germline V gene (reference sequence). CDR3 sequence: CASSPLAGQYQETQYF. The CDR3 DNA is TGTGCCAGCAGCCCCCTAGCGGGGCAGTACCAAGAGACCCAGTACTTC.

The chain carries TRBV5-4 and TRBJ1-1, with 9 bases identical to TRBD1. Trimming cost V 6 bases and J 4 bases; bases outside gene matches: 7. The CDR3 contains 14 residues. The germline CDR1 and CDR2 sequences are SGHNT and YYREEE (reference sequence). CDR3: CASNPQGATTEAFF. The CDR3 region has the DNA TGTGCCAGCAACCCACAGGGGGCTACCACTGAAGCTTTCTTT. The full variable domain, with the rest looked up from reference TRBV5-4 and TRBJ1-1, is ETGVTQSPTHLIKTRGQQVTLRCSSQSGHNTVSWYQQALGQGPQFIFQYYREEENGRGNFPPRFSGLQFPNYSSELNVNALELDDSALYLCASNPQGATTEAFFGQGTRLTVV.

This chain connects TRBV7-2 to TRBJ1-4; perhaps TRBD1 as D (5 bases). Germline-derived CDR1 and CDR2 are SGHTA and FQGNSA. Trimming pared 2 bases from V and 8 bases from J, leaving 18 bases between. CDR3 length equals 16 residues. The CDR3 region has the DNA TGTGCCAGCAGCTTAAGATGGGCAGGGCTGGGGGAAAAACTGTTTTTT. Translated, it gives CASSLRWAGLGEKLFF. The variable domain in full, completed from reference TRBV7-2 and TRBJ1-4, reads GAGVSQSPSNKVTEKGKDVELRCDPISGHTALYWYRQSLGQGLEFLIYFQGNSAPDKSGLPSDRFSAERTGGSVSTLTIQRTQQEDSAVYLCASSLRWAGLGEKLFFGSGTQLSVL.

V usage is TRBV5-1 and J usage is TRBJ2-3; TRBD1 might be the D (6 bases). The V end lost 0 bases, the J end lost 0 bases, and 11 bases lay between the germline ends. Per the germline V gene, CDR1 is SGHRS and CDR2 is YFSETQ. This CDR3 is built from 16 residues. CDR3 amino acids: CASSLDGTYSTDTQYF. CDR3 coding DNA: TGCGCCAGCAGCTTGGACGGGACATATAGCACAGATACGCAGTATTTT.

The rearrangement joins TRBV6-2 or TRBV6-3 to TRBJ1-2, with 9 bases fitting TRBD1. The CDR3 extends over 16 amino acids. V lost 4 bases to trimming and J lost 2 bases; unmatched junction nucleotides: 8. Germline assignment: CDR1 MNHEY and CDR2 SVGEGT. CDR3 residues: CASSFTRDRANYGYTF. The CDR3, as DNA: TGTGCCAGCAGTTTCACCCGGGACAGGGCCAACTATGGCTACACCTTC.

This chain links TRBV7-2 with TRBJ2-7, with D possibly matching TRBD2 (5 bases). The V end lost 5 bases, the J end lost 5 bases, and 16 bases lay between the germline ends. This CDR3 is built from 14 residues. Germline CDR1 is SGHTA and CDR2 is FQGNSA. CDR3 residues: CASSPWTRSDEQYF. The CDR3 bases are TGTGCCAGCAGCCCCTGGACTCGGTCGGACGAGCAGTACTTC.

J is TRBJ1-4 and V is TRBV28; 7 nucleotides match TRBD1. Trimming cost V 5 bases and J 10 bases; bases outside gene matches: 10. Per germline, CDR1 MDHEN and CDR2 SYDVKM. CDR3 size: 14 residues. The CDR3 protein is CASSPTHRGAKLFF. As DNA, the CDR3 is TGTGCCAGCAGTCCGACCCACAGGGGTGCAAAACTGTTTTTT.

The chain combines TRBV4-3 with TRBJ1-4, with D perhaps TRBD1 (6 bases). Trimming shortened V by 4 bases and J by 3 bases, and 12 bases separated the two germline ends. CDR3 size: 15 residues. Looked up from germline, CDR1 is LGHNA and CDR2 is YSLEER. This CDR3 is CASSRDDRPNEKLFF. The CDR3 bases are TGCGCCAGCAGCCGAGACGACAGGCCTAATGAAAAACTGTTTTTT.

The V gene is TRBV7-2, the J gene TRBJ1-2, with a tentative D call TRBD1 (5 bases). Germline V gene sequence: CDR1 SGHTA, CDR2 FQGNSA. The CDR3 length is 15 residues. V shed 5 bases and J shed 3 bases, with 16 bases lying between them. CDR3 residues: CASSPLEQVHYGYTF. CDR3 nucleotides: TGTGCCAGCAGCCCCTTGGAACAGGTCCACTATGGCTACACCTTC. Full variable domain (missing parts from reference TRBV7-2 and TRBJ1-2): GAGVSQSPSNKVTEKGKDVELRCDPISGHTALYWYRQSLGQGLEFLIYFQGNSAPDKSGLPSDRFSAERTGGSVSTLTIQRTQQEDSAVYLCASSPLEQVHYGYTFGSGTRLTVV.

This clone showed up just once. The chain recombines TRBV4-1 with TRBJ1-2, with D possibly being TRBD1 (6 bases). Germline V gene data show CDR1 as MGHRA and CDR2 as YSYEKL. The CDR3 has 16 residues. Trimming took off 2 bases at V and 8 bases at J, with 21 bases between the two ends. The CDR3 DNA is TGCGCCAGCAGCCAACAACAGGGACCTACTACCGGCGGCTACACCTTC. Amino acids: CASSQQQGPTTGGYTF.

The V and J genes are TRBV18 and TRBJ2-7, with TRBD2 as a possible D gene (5 bases). CDR1 is KGHSH, CDR2 LQKENI, per germline. CDR3 size: 13 residues. V lost 3 bases and J 5 bases, leaving 11 bases between the germline ends. Written as DNA, the CDR3 is TGTGCCAGCTCACCCCCGGGGAAAAACGAGCAGTACTTC. Encoded protein: CASSPPGKNEQYF.

J is TRBJ1-4 and V is TRBV19; D possibly corresponds to TRBD1 (6 bases). CDR1 and CDR2 (germline): LNHDA, SQIVND (reference sequence). V was cut by 6 bases and J by 4 bases, with 15 bases left in between. The CDR3 has 15 residues. The CDR3 nucleotides are TGTGCCAGTAGCCCCACACAGGGTCTTAATGAAAAACTGTTTTTT. Its translation is CASSPTQGLNEKLFF.

V and J are TRBV5-5 and TRBJ1-1; tentative D call: TRBD1 (5 bases). Between the trimmed V and J ends, which lost 7 bases and 0 bases, there was a span of 10 bases. The CDR3 totals 13 residues. The germline V gene has CDR1 SGHKS and CDR2 YYEKEE (reference sequence). The CDR3 DNA reads TGTGCCAGCCTACAGGCCCTGAACACTGAAGCTTTCTTT. Its translation is CASLQALNTEAFF.

The chain combines TRBV7-8 with TRBJ1-2; TRBD1 might be the D (5 bases). The V end was cut by 5 bases, the J end by 4 bases, with 20 bases between. This CDR3 has 16 amino acids. CDR1 is SGHVS and CDR2 is FQNEAQ in the germline V gene. CDR3 in DNA: TGTGCCAGCAGCCCTCGGAAGGGGCCTCAGGGCTATGGCTACACCTTC. Translating gives CASSPRKGPQGYGYTF.

The rearrangement joins TRBV11-2 to TRBJ1-2; D is possibly TRBD1 (5 bases). V lost 5 bases and J lost 8, with 18 bases in between. Germline-derived CDR1 and CDR2 are SGHAT and FQNNGV. The CDR3 loop spans 14 amino acids. The CDR3 loop is CASSPDGTPQGYTF. The CDR3 region has the DNA TGTGCCAGCAGCCCGGACGGGACTCCCCAGGGCTACACCTTC.

This clone was found a few times. The chain carries TRBV19 and TRBJ2-1; the match to TRBD2 covers 9 bases. The CDR3 totals 14 residues. Unmatched junction bases numbered 5, after V lost 2 bases and J lost 9 bases. CDR1 is LNHDA, CDR2 SQIVND, per germline (reference sequence). For the CDR3, the DNA is TGTGCCAGTAGTATATTAGCGGGGGTGGGTGAGCAGTTCTTC. As protein: CASSILAGVGEQFF.

V gene TRBV6-5 combines with J gene TRBJ1-2; D is perhaps TRBD1 (6 bases). V was clipped by 8 bases and J by 8 bases, with 12 bases between them. Germline V gene data show CDR1 as MNHEY and CDR2 as SVGAGI. This CDR3 has 11 residues. The CDR3: CASEGEGGYTF. CDR3 nucleotides: TGTGCCAGCGAGGGGGAAGGCGGCTACACCTTC.

This chain links TRBV24-1 with TRBJ2-2, with 7 bases matching TRBD2. V lost 6 bases to trimming and J lost 5 bases; unmatched junction nucleotides: 5. This CDR3 region has 14 residues. In germline, CDR1 is KGHDR, CDR2 SFDVKD. CDR3 amino acids: CATSREGRTGELFF. In nucleotides, the CDR3 is TGTGCCACCAGTAGGGAGGGGCGGACCGGGGAGCTGTTTTTT.

The chain employs TRBV6-6 and TRBJ1-4; 7 bases agree with TRBD1. V trimming: 8 bases; J trimming: 4 bases; junction bases outside the gene matches: 13. Germline loops: CDR1 MNHNY, CDR2 SVGAGI (reference sequence). This CDR3 contains 16 residues. CDR3 residues: CASLSGGQARNEKLFF. The CDR3 DNA reads TGTGCCAGCCTTTCAGGGGGGCAGGCCCGTAATGAAAAACTGTTTTTT.

J is TRBJ2-7 and V is TRBV4-3, with 10 nucleotides matching TRBD1. V lost 4 bases, J lost 5 bases, and 2 bases stayed unmatched. Germline CDR1 LGHNA, CDR2 YSLEER. This CDR3 region has 13 residues. The DNA for the CDR3 is TGCGCCAGCAGCCGGGACAGGGGAAACGAGCAGTACTTC. Its translation is CASSRDRGNEQYF.

The V gene is TRBV4-3, the J gene TRBJ2-6, with D unresolved. In germline, CDR1 is LGHNA, CDR2 YSLEER. V was clipped by 4 bases and J by 0 bases, with 10 bases between them. The CDR3 totals 16 residues. The CDR3 DNA reads TGCGCCAGCAGCCCTTTATTTTCCTCTGGGGCCAACGTCCTGACTTTC. Amino acids: CASSPLFSSGANVLTF.

The chain combines TRBV18 with TRBJ2-4, with D perhaps matching TRBD1 (5 bases). The length of the CDR3 is 15 residues. Germline assignment: CDR1 KGHSH and CDR2 LQKENI. V lost 3 bases and J lost 8, with 17 bases in between. The CDR3: CASSPQAVGADIQYF. DNA for the CDR3: TGTGCCAGCTCACCCCAGGCCGTAGGGGCCGACATTCAGTACTTC. Complete variable domain (other parts from reference TRBV18 and TRBJ2-4): NAGVMQNPRHLVRRRGQEARLRCSPMKGHSHVYWYRQLPEEGLKFMVYLQKENIIDESGMPKERFSAEFPKEGPSILRIQQVVRGDSAAYFCASSPQAVGADIQYFGAGTRLSVL.

CDR3 nucleotides: TGTGCCAGCAGTCCGGGACAGAATTCACCCCTCCACTTT. Its translation is CASSPGQNSPLHF. V is TRBV2 and J is TRBJ1-6; the match to TRBD1 covers 7 bases. The trim removed 5 bases at V and 7 bases at J, leaving 2 bases unmatched. This CDR3 is 13 amino acids long. Germline-derived CDR1 and CDR2 are SNHLY and FYNNEI.

The chain carries TRBV7-7 and TRBJ2-1; 8 bases match TRBD1. The CDR3 totals 15 residues. Unmatched junction bases numbered 8, after V lost 5 bases and J lost 5 bases. Germline CDR1 reads SSHAT; CDR2 reads FNYEAQ (reference sequence). For the CDR3, the DNA is TGTGCCAGCAGCCAGGGAACAGGGGGTGACAATGAGCAGTTCTTC. Its translation: CASSQGTGGDNEQFF. The full variable domain, completed using reference TRBV7-7 and TRBJ2-1, is GAGVSQSPRYKVTKRGQDVTLRCDPISSHATLYWYQQALGQGPEFLTYFNYEAQPDKSGLPSDRFSAERPEGSISTLTIQRTEQRDSAMYRCASSQGTGGDNEQFFGPGTRLTVL.

The CDR3 here is CSVARGQETQYF. The CDR3 DNA reads as TGCAGCGTTGCTCGCGGTCAAGAGACCCAGTACTTC. The rearrangement uses TRBV29-1 and TRBJ2-5; D gene uncertain. CDR3 size: 12 residues. Trimming took 4 bases from V and 2 from J, leaving 8 bases between them. Germline CDR1 SQVTM, CDR2 ANQGSEA.

The chain is built from TRBV5-1 and TRBJ2-7, with D maybe TRBD2 (6 bases). In germline, CDR1 is SGHRS, CDR2 YFSETQ. Trimming removed 4 bases from V and 0 bases from J, with 11 bases in between. The CDR3 length is 14 residues. CDR3 coding DNA: TGCGCCAGCAGCCTAGGGACTTACTCCTACGAGCAGTACTTC. Translated, it gives CASSLGTYSYEQYF.

J is TRBJ2-5 and V is TRBV9, with TRBD2 matching over 10 bases. CDR3 length equals 16 residues. Germline trimming cut 3 bases from V and 3 bases from J; bases unmatched to any gene: 8. CDR1 is SGDLS and CDR2 is YYNGEE in the germline V gene. In DNA, the CDR3 is TGTGCCAGCAGCGCGAGGGGTCTAGCGGGGGAAGAGACCCAGTACTTC. Protein product: CASSARGLAGEETQYF. The variable domain in full, with the rest retrieved from reference TRBV9 and TRBJ2-5, is DSGVTQTPKHLITATGQRVTLRCSPRSGDLSVYWYQQSLDQGLQFLIQYYNGEERAKGNILERFSAQQFPDLHSELNLSSLELGDSALYFCASSARGLAGEETQYFGPGTRLLVL.

V usage is TRBV6-5 and J usage is TRBJ1-2; 8 nucleotides match TRBD1. CDR3 length: 13 amino acids. V trimming: 10 bases; J trimming: 3 bases; junction bases outside the gene matches: 7. From germline, CDR1 is MNHEY and CDR2 SVGAGI. CDR3 protein: CATRQGRDYGYTF. DNA of the CDR3: TGTGCCACCCGACAGGGGCGGGACTATGGCTACACCTTC.

The chain couples TRBV7-2 to TRBJ1-3, with D possibly matching TRBD1 (5 bases). CDR3 length: 14 amino acids. V lost 5 bases and J lost 0, with 8 bases in between. Looked up from germline, CDR1 is SGHTA and CDR2 is FQGNSA. CDR3 region: CASSPDSSGNTIYF. In DNA, the CDR3 is TGTGCCAGCAGCCCTGACAGCTCTGGAAACACCATATATTTT.

On this clone itself: The junction does not match germline at one end; this may be a read error. This chain connects TRBV11-2 to TRBJ2-1; 10 nucleotides agree with TRBD2. The germline gives CDR1 SGHAT, CDR2 FQNNGV. This CDR3 comprises 13 residues. The CDR3 coding sequence is TGTGCCAGCAGCTTAGTCGGGGAGCGGGGGGGTATCTTC. Its translation is CASSLVGERGGIF.